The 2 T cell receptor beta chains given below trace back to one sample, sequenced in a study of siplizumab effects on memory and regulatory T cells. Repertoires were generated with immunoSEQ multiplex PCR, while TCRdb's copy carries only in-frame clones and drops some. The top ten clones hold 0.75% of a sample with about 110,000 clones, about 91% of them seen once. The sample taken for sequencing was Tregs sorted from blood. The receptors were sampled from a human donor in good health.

The CDR3 here is CASSQTQDVPNYGYTF. CDR3 DNA sequence: TGCGCCAGCAGCCAAACCCAGGACGTGCCTAACTATGGCTACACCTTC. The gene calls are TRBV4-1 and TRBJ1-2; D uncertain. V was pared by 2 bases and J by 0 bases, with 13 bases between. CDR1 is MGHRA and CDR2 is YSYEKL in the germline V gene. The length of the CDR3 is 16 residues.

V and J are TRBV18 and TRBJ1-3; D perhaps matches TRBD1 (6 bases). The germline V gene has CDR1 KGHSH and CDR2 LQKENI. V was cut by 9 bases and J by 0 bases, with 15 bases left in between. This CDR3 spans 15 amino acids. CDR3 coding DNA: TGTGCCAGTTCCTCAGGGGCTAGCTCTGGAAACACCATATATTTT. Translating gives CASSSGASSGNTIYF.